What follows are 5 T cell receptor beta chains derived from one specimen sequenced in a study of blood T cell repertoires in COVID-19. Data came from immunoSEQ multiplex PCR; TCRdb stores just in-frame clones and leaves some out. The sample holds about 220,000 clones, about 83% seen once. The sequenced sample was PBMCs or T cells enriched from blood (not recorded which). All receptors derive from a woman aged 40 to 55 who had recovered from COVID-19.

The chain employs TRBV10-2 and TRBJ2-7, with D maybe TRBD2 (5 bases). The CDR3 covers 16 residues. Deletions cut 0 bases from V and 1 base from J, with 13 bases between. In germline, CDR1 is WSHSY, CDR2 SAAADI. The CDR3, as DNA: TGCGCCAGCAGTGAGTCGGTGGGAGATACGTCCTACGAGCAGTACTTC. This codes for CASSESVGDTSYEQYF.

This chain links TRBV2 with TRBJ1-1; 8 bases match TRBD1. Trimming at V came to 6 bases and at J to 3 bases, leaving 6 bases not matched to a gene. CDR1 and CDR2 from the germline V gene are SNHLY and FYNNEI. The CDR3 covers 14 residues. The CDR3 here is CASSLNRGDTEAFF. CDR3 coding DNA: TGTGCCAGCAGCCTCAACAGGGGGGACACTGAAGCTTTCTTT. The full variable domain, rest sourced from reference TRBV2 and TRBJ1-1, is EPEVTQTPSHQVTQMGQEVILRCVPISNHLYFYWYRQILGQKVEFLVSFYNNEISEKSEIFDDQFSVERPDGSNFTLKIRSTKLEDSAMYFCASSLNRGDTEAFFGQGTRLTVV.

The rearrangement links TRBV29-1 to TRBJ2-1, with 7 nucleotides matching TRBD2. The CDR3 extends over 14 amino acids. Trimming removed 1 base from V and 8 bases from J; junction bases left unmatched: 8. Looked up from germline, CDR1 is SQVTM and CDR2 is ANQGSEA. The CDR3 region has the DNA TGCAGCGTTGAAGTTAATCGGCTAGCGGATGAGCAGTTCTTC. Protein: CSVEVNRLADEQFF.

The V and J genes are TRBV7-8 and TRBJ1-4, with D unresolved. The germline V gene has CDR1 SGHVS and CDR2 FQNEAQ. The length of the CDR3 is 14 residues. V gave up 4 bases and J gave up 7 bases, with 13 bases separating them. The CDR3 nucleotides read TGTGCCAGCAGCTCTCTCAGTGGAGGTGAAAAACTGTTTTTT. Translating it yields CASSSLSGGEKLFF.

The chain combines TRBV10-3 with TRBJ2-2; 10 nucleotides align to TRBD2. Germline loops: CDR1 ENHRY, CDR2 SYGVKD. The CDR3 contains 17 residues. J was trimmed by 7 bases and V by 2 bases; bases with no gene match: 10. The CDR3 sequence is CAISETILAGSIGELFF. Written as DNA, the CDR3 is TGTGCCATCAGTGAGACCATACTAGCGGGATCGATCGGGGAGCTGTTTTTT.